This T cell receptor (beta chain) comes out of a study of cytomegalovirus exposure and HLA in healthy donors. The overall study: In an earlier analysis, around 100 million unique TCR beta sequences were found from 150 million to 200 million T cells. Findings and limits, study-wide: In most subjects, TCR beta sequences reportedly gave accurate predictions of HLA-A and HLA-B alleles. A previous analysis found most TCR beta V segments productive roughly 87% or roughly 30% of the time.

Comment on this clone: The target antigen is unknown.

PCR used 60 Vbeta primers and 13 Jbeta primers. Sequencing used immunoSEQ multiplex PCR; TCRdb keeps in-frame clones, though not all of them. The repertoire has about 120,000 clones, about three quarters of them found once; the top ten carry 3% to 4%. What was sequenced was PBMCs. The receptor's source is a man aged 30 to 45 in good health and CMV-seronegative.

The CDR3: CASSPPVNGEAFF. DNA of the CDR3: TGTGCCAGCTCACCACCAGTGAACGGTGAAGCTTTCTTT. The chain recombines TRBV18 with TRBJ1-1; D unresolved. V dropped 0 bases and J dropped 7 bases, with 9 bases sitting between them. Germline CDR1 reads KGHSH; CDR2 reads LQKENI. This CDR3 region has 13 residues.